The 25 T cell receptor beta chains presented below share a single source sample, sequenced in a study of beta chain features in type 1 diabetes. The entirety of the isolated RNA underwent reverse transcription, so expressed TCRB transcripts were sequenced. Sequenced by immunoSEQ multiplex PCR; TCRdb stores in-frame clones only, minus some. The sample contains some 360,000 clones, 9.6% of which appear only once. Study-level results: Researchers report that Type 1 diabetes patients had moderately but significantly shorter TCRB CDR3s across all four CD4+ subsets.

These TCRs are of unknown antigen specificity. The sample comprised central memory CD4+ T cells from blood. The receptors were gathered from a man aged 25-45 years with type 1 diabetes.

This clone was counted only a few times. The rearrangement links TRBV28 to TRBJ2-3; 8 bases fit TRBD2. The CDR3 runs 16 residues. Germline V gene data show CDR1 as MDHEN and CDR2 as SYDVKM. Trimming cost V 7 bases and J 1 base; bases outside gene matches: 10. The CDR3 reads CASTFGGGDGTDTQYF. CDR3 nucleotide sequence: TGTGCCAGCACCTTCGGGGGGGGAGATGGCACAGATACGCAGTATTTT.

The rearrangement uses TRBV7-6 and TRBJ1-5, with 7 bases fitting TRBD1. The CDR3 loop spans 15 amino acids. CDR1 is SGHVS, CDR2 FNYEAQ, per germline. With 5 bases clipped from V and 4 bases from J, the junction kept 8 bases outside the gene matches. CDR3 DNA sequence: TGTGCCAGCAGCCCACAGACAGGGTTGAATCAGCCCCAGCATTTT. It encodes CASSPQTGLNQPQHF. The full variable domain, completed using reference TRBV7-6 and TRBJ1-5, is GAGVSQSPRYKVTKRGQDVALRCDPISGHVSLYWYRQALGQGPEFLTYFNYEAQQDKSGLPNDRFSAERPEGSISTLTIQRTEQRDSAMYRCASSPQTGLNQPQHFGDGTRLSIL.

This clone was recorded a few times. The rearrangement uses TRBV6-5 and TRBJ1-1; the D gene is possibly TRBD1 (6 bases). The V gene's germline CDR1 is MNHEY and CDR2 SVGAGI. The CDR3 is 13 amino acids. Trimming pared 7 bases from V and 2 bases from J, leaving 11 bases between. The CDR3 nucleotides read TGTGCCAGCAACCAACAGGGAAACACTGAAGCTTTCTTT. Encoded protein: CASNQQGNTEAFF.

This chain links TRBV11-1 with TRBJ2-5; D gene ambiguous. Germline-derived CDR1 and CDR2 are SGHAT and FQDESV (reference sequence). Trimming pared 5 bases from V and 4 bases from J, leaving 5 bases between. This CDR3 comprises 11 residues. The CDR3, as DNA: TGTGCCAGCAGCCACTCAGAGACCCAGTACTTC. Its translation: CASSHSETQYF.

In this sample, this clone turned up a few times. Other nucleotide sequences from this sample produce the same CDR3. This sequence joins TRBV7-3 and TRBJ2-6; D not resolved. V dropped 5 bases and J dropped 0 bases, with 8 bases sitting between them. In germline, CDR1 is SGHTA, CDR2 FQGTGA. There are 15 residues in the CDR3. The CDR3 sequence is CASSPGSSGANVLTF. CDR3 DNA sequence: TGTGCCAGCAGCCCGGGCAGCTCTGGGGCCAACGTCCTGACTTTC.

This sequence joins TRBV25-1 and TRBJ1-1; D is possibly TRBD1 (6 bases). The V end was cut by 6 bases, the J end by 8 bases, with 16 bases between. The CDR3 runs to 13 residues. CDR1 is MGHDK and CDR2 is SYGVNS in the germline V gene. The CDR3 DNA reads as TGTGCCAGCAGCCGTAGGGGGGGCGAAGAAGCTTTCTTT. Amino acid sequence: CASSRRGGEEAFF.

Only a few counts were recorded for this clone. This rearrangement joins TRBV6-5 to TRBJ2-5; D may be TRBD2 (5 bases). Germline V CDR1 and CDR2: MNHEY, SVGAGI. This CDR3 spans 13 amino acids. V lost 6 bases, J lost 2 bases, and 10 bases lay in between. The CDR3 nucleotides read TGTGCCAGCAGCCGGGGTATACAAGAGACCCAGTACTTC. Its protein product is CASSRGIQETQYF.

The table lists this clone with a few counts. CDR3 residues: CASSLEGHKANYGYTF. Written as DNA, the CDR3 is TGTGCCAGCAGCTTAGAGGGACACAAAGCTAACTATGGCTACACCTTC. This chain uses TRBV7-9 with TRBJ1-2; perhaps TRBD1 as D (6 bases). Deletions cut 1 base from V and 0 bases from J, with 12 bases between. The germline V gene encodes CDR1 SEHNR and CDR2 FQNEAQ (reference sequence). The CDR3 has 16 amino acids.

This clone came up a few times. The CDR3 protein is CASSVTGHSYEQYF. CDR3 bases: TGTGCCAGCAGCGTGACAGGACACTCCTACGAGCAGTACTTC. The chain recombines TRBV9 with TRBJ2-7; D might be TRBD1 (6 bases). V was clipped by 2 bases and J by 0 bases, with 9 bases between them. Germline values: CDR1 SGDLS, CDR2 YYNGEE. CDR3 length: 14 amino acids. The full variable domain, completed using reference TRBV9 and TRBJ2-7, is DSGVTQTPKHLITATGQRVTLRCSPRSGDLSVYWYQQSLDQGLQFLIQYYNGEERAKGNILERFSAQQFPDLHSELNLSSLELGDSALYFCASSVTGHSYEQYFGPGTRLTVT.

This chain connects TRBV10-3 to TRBJ2-7, with 10 nucleotides matching TRBD1. Looked up from germline, CDR1 is ENHRY and CDR2 is SYGVKD. The trim removed 10 bases at V and 4 bases at J, leaving 10 bases unmatched. This CDR3 spans 14 amino acids. This chain's CDR3 is CASLSGTGAYEQYF. The CDR3 region has the DNA TGTGCCAGCCTATCCGGGACAGGGGCATACGAGCAGTACTTC.

The chain recombines TRBV27 with TRBJ2-7, with 11 nucleotides matching TRBD2. Unmatched junction bases numbered 8, after V lost 7 bases and J lost 3 bases. CDR3 length: 15 residues. CDR1 and CDR2 from the germline V gene are MNHEY and SMNVEV (reference sequence). The DNA of the CDR3 is TGTGCCAGCAATCGAGCGGGACTAGCGGTCTACGAGCAGTACTTC. As protein: CASNRAGLAVYEQYF.

The V call is TRBV9, the J call TRBJ2-7; tentatively, D is TRBD2 (6 bases). V gave up 0 bases and J gave up 3 bases, with 13 bases separating them. The CDR3 length is 15 residues. Germline V CDR1 and CDR2: SGDLS, YYNGEE. CDR3 protein: CASSVDEGLNYEQYF. CDR3 DNA sequence: TGTGCCAGCAGCGTAGACGAGGGACTGAACTACGAGCAGTACTTC.

This clone was seen a few times. The chain joins TRBV30 to TRBJ1-2, with TRBD1 as a possible D gene (5 bases). With 0 bases removed from V and 5 bases from J, the gap between germline ends came to 13 bases. Germline CDR1 is GTSNPN and CDR2 is SVGIG (reference sequence). CDR3 length: 14 amino acids. The CDR3 sequence is CAWSVFGTEYGYTF. In nucleotides, the CDR3 is TGTGCCTGGAGTGTCTTCGGGACTGAGTATGGCTACACCTTC.

This clone was found a few times. The chain links TRBV19 to TRBJ2-5, with 9 bases that match TRBD1. This CDR3 contains 14 residues. Trimming cost V 5 bases and J 5 bases; bases outside gene matches: 6. Germline CDR1 LNHDA, CDR2 SQIVND (reference sequence). CDR3 in DNA: TGTGCCAGTAGTCCCGGACAGGGGAGGGAGACCCAGTACTTC. Its translation is CASSPGQGRETQYF.

The chain uses TRBV2 and TRBJ1-1, with D perhaps matching TRBD1 (5 bases). The CDR3 length is 15 residues. Germline CDR1 and CDR2: SNHLY and FYNNEI. V was shortened by 6 bases and J by 3 bases, with 17 bases between the two germline ends. The CDR3 protein is CASSFKEGTYTEAFF. As DNA, the CDR3 is TGTGCCAGCAGCTTTAAGGAGGGGACCTACACTGAAGCTTTCTTT.

This clone has a handful of counts. The chain combines TRBV19 with TRBJ1-2; D may be TRBD1 (5 bases). Germline values: CDR1 LNHDA, CDR2 SQIVND (reference sequence). Trimming took off 6 bases at V and 3 bases at J, with 11 bases between the two ends. This CDR3 has 13 residues. The chain's CDR3 is CASRTTEYYGYTF. CDR3 sequence (DNA): TGTGCCAGTAGAACGACAGAGTACTATGGCTACACCTTC.

This clone was detected a few times. This chain joins TRBV19 and TRBJ1-1; a possible D gene is TRBD1 (5 bases). The germline gives CDR1 LNHDA, CDR2 SQIVND (reference sequence). Trimming cost V 2 bases and J 0 bases, with 7 bases left between them. This CDR3 is built from 14 residues. The CDR3 nucleotides read TGTGCCAGTAGTATATTAGGGGTGAACACTGAAGCTTTCTTT. It encodes CASSILGVNTEAFF. Full variable domain (missing parts from reference TRBV19 and TRBJ1-1): DGGITQSPKYLFRKEGQNVTLSCEQNLNHDAMYWYRQDPGQGLRLIYYSQIVNDFQKGDIAEGYSVSREKKESFPLTVTSAQKNPTAFYLCASSILGVNTEAFFGQGTRLTVV.

The chain couples TRBV7-9 to TRBJ2-7, with 7 positions matching TRBD1. CDR1 is SEHNR, CDR2 FQNEAQ, per germline (reference sequence). This CDR3 comprises 14 residues. The V and J ends lost 1 base and 3 bases, in that order; junction bases with no gene match: 3. In DNA, the CDR3 is TGTGCCAGCAGCTTAGGCCAGGGGGTCTACGAGCAGTACTTC. This codes for CASSLGQGVYEQYF.

This clone was picked up many times. The CDR3 here is CASSPGQAFNQPQHF. The DNA of the CDR3 is TGTGCCAGCTCACCGGGACAGGCGTTCAATCAGCCCCAGCATTTT. J is TRBJ1-5 and V is TRBV18; 8 positions agree with TRBD1. CDR3 size: 15 residues. The V and J ends lost 3 bases and 3 bases, in that order; junction bases with no gene match: 4. Germline CDR1 KGHSH, CDR2 LQKENI.

The genes are TRBV6-5 and TRBJ2-1; 10 bases fit TRBD2. The germline V gene encodes CDR1 MNHEY and CDR2 SVGAGI. Losses at the gene ends were 0 bases for V and 4 bases for J; bases not matched to a gene: 0. The CDR3 totals 15 residues. This CDR3 reads CASSYSTSGYNEQFF. In DNA, the CDR3 is TGTGCCAGCAGTTACTCGACTAGCGGGTACAATGAGCAGTTCTTC.

This clone was picked up a small number of times. Other DNA sequences from this sample encode an identical CDR3 as well. The chain carries TRBV18 and TRBJ2-7; D could derive from TRBD1 or TRBD2 (5 bases each). Germline CDR1 is KGHSH and CDR2 is LQKENI. The CDR3 is 14 residues long. Trimming took off 2 bases at V and 2 bases at J, with 10 bases between the two ends. Written as DNA, the CDR3 is TGTGCCAGCTCACCAGGGACGGAGACCTACGAGCAGTACTTC. Translated: CASSPGTETYEQYF.

This clone has at least ten counts. J is TRBJ1-4 and V is TRBV7-2, with D uncertain. V lost 1 base and J lost 8, with 8 bases in between. The V gene's germline CDR1 is SGHTA and CDR2 FQGNSA. This CDR3 is built from 13 residues. The CDR3, as DNA: TGTGCCAGCAGCTTAGGCCTCAGGGAAAAACTGTTTTTT. It encodes CASSLGLREKLFF.

This clone has more than one count but fewer than ten. The V call is TRBV11-2, the J call TRBJ2-3; 8 bases line up with TRBD2. Germline CDR1 reads SGHAT; CDR2 reads FQNNGV. The CDR3 sequence is 16 residues long. V shed 5 bases, J shed 2 bases, and the junction held 9 bases outside the gene matches. CDR3 nucleotides: TGTGCCAGCAGCCGCGGACTAGCCCAACACACAGATACGCAGTATTTT. This codes for CASSRGLAQHTDTQYF. Full variable domain (rest looked up from reference TRBV11-2 and TRBJ2-3): EAGVAQSPRYKIIEKRQSVAFWCNPISGHATLYWYQQILGQGPKLLIQFQNNGVVDDSQLPKDRFSAERLKGVDSTLKIQPAKLEDSAVYLCASSRGLAQHTDTQYFGPGTRLTVL.

The chain is built from TRBV11-2 and TRBJ1-1, with 7 bases lining up with TRBD1. Germline trimming cut 5 bases from V and 1 base from J; bases unmatched to any gene: 4. The CDR3 length is 14 residues. CDR1 SGHAT and CDR2 FQNNGV come from the germline V gene. Written as DNA, the CDR3 is TGTGCCAGCAGCAACAGGGGCTGGAACACTGAAGCTTTCTTT. Its protein product is CASSNRGWNTEAFF.

This chain uses TRBV29-1 with TRBJ1-1; D is unclear. Trimming shortened V by 7 bases and J by 7 bases, and 13 bases separated the two germline ends. The length of the CDR3 is 11 residues. Germline V gene lookup returns CDR1 SQVTM and CDR2 ANQGSEA. CDR3 DNA: TGCAGCGCCGAGGGTCCAGGTGAAGCTTTCTTT. It translates to CSAEGPGEAFF.